Listed below are T cell receptor beta chains from one sample, sequenced in a study of cytomegalovirus exposure and HLA in healthy donors. Data came from immunoSEQ multiplex PCR; TCRdb stores just in-frame clones and leaves some out. The sample holds 180,000 or so clones; about 79% are singletons and the top ten take 1.5% to 2%. Sequencing used PBMCs. These receptors all come from a man aged 18 to 30 in good health and CMV-seronegative. The CDR3 runs from the conserved cysteine through the conserved F or W. D genes are given only for firm matches. Size is omitted from some rows. Given values are once, few, many or a class for expanded clones.

v_gene	d_gene	abundance	j_gene	CDR3nt	CDR3aa
TRBV5-1	TRBD2	NA	TRBJ2-2	TGCGCCAGCAGCTTGGCCGGGACTAGCGGGGCGAACACCGGGGAGCTGTTTTTT	CASSLAGTSGANTGELFF
TRBV27	TRBD1	NA	TRBJ2-1	TGTGCCAGCAGGACCCCGACAGGGGCCTACAATGAGCAGTTCTTC	CASRTPTGAYNEQFF
TRBV20-1	NA	NA	TRBJ1-2	TGCAGTGCTCTGGACATGGATGGCTACACCTTC	CSALDMDGYTF
TRBV28	NA	few	TRBJ1-2	TGTGCCAGCAGTTTAAACAGCTATGGCTACACCTTC	CASSLNSYGYTF
TRBV29-1	NA	NA	TRBJ2-2	TGCAGCGTAAAACGCGCGGGCGGGGAGCTGTTTTTT	CSVKRAGGELFF
TRBV9	TRBD1	few	TRBJ1-2	TGTGCCAGCAGCGTAGGGGTAGGGGGCAACTATGGCTACACCTTC	CASSVGVGGNYGYTF
TRBV5-1	NA	NA	TRBJ1-6	TGCGCCAGCAGCCTGGACGGAGGCTCCTATAATTCACCCCTCCACTTT	CASSLDGGSYNSPLHF
TRBV5-1	TRBD2	once	TRBJ2-5	TGCGCCAGCAGCTTGGCCCGCGGGGGGGTCGAGACCCAGTACTTC	CASSLARGGVETQYF
TRBV5-1	NA	once	TRBJ2-5	TGCGCCAGCAGCTTGGGGAGGCCTCGGGAGACCCAGTACTTC	CASSLGRPRETQYF
TRBV27	NA	NA	TRBJ1-2	TGTGCCAGCAGTCTCCGGGGCCGGGGGACGGTCTATGGCTACACCTTC	CASSLRGRGTVYGYTF
TRBV15	NA	NA	TRBJ2-1	TGTGCCACCAGCAGAGACCATTCTTGGGACATCGAAGACAATGAGCAGTTCTTC	CATSRDHSWDIEDNEQFF
TRBV28	TRBD1	NA	TRBJ1-1	TGTGCCAGTCAGGGGGGGGGACAGGGGCTCTATGAAGCTTTCTTT	CASQGGGQGLYEAFF
TRBV30	NA	NA	TRBJ1-4	TGTGCCTGGAGTGTGGGGGGAAAACTGTTTTTT	CAWSVGGKLFF
TRBV7-2	TRBD2	NA	TRBJ2-7	TGTGCCAGCAGCGTCCTAACTAGCGGGGGCGCCGAGCAGTACTTC	CASSVLTSGGAEQYF
TRBV27	TRBD2	NA	TRBJ2-2	TGTGCCAGCAGTTCTTCCCAATTAGCGGGAGCGACGACCGGGGAGCTGTTTTTT	CASSSSQLAGATTGELFF
TRBV5-6	TRBD1	NA	TRBJ2-7	TGTGCCAGCAGCAGCCTGGGACAGGGGTCCTACGAGCAGTACTTC	CASSSLGQGSYEQYF
TRBV30	NA	NA	TRBJ1-5	TGTGCCTGGAGCAGGGAATGGGGCAATCAGCCCCAGCATTTT	CAWSREWGNQPQHF
TRBV28	NA	NA	TRBJ2-1	TGTGCCATTCAACAGAGCTCCTACAATGAGCAGTTCTTC	CAIQQSSYNEQFF
TRBV6-5	NA	NA	TRBJ2-1	TGTGCCAGCAGTTACTCCGCCAGTGTCCCCAATGAGCAGTTCTTC	CASSYSASVPNEQFF
TRBV19	NA	NA	TRBJ1-2	TGTGCCAGTGCAACAGGGAACTATGGCTACACCTTC	CASATGNYGYTF
TRBV6-5	TRBD2	NA	TRBJ2-1	TGTGCCAGCAGTAGGAGCGGGGGACCATACAATGAGCAGTTCTTC	CASSRSGGPYNEQFF
TRBV28	NA	NA	TRBJ2-7	TGTGCCAGCAGTTTAGGCCAGACAGGAACCTACGAGCAGTACTTC	CASSLGQTGTYEQYF
TRBV19	TRBD2	NA	TRBJ2-1	TGTGCCAGTAGTATTGGTCGACTAGCGGGGCTCGATGAGCAGTTCTTC	CASSIGRLAGLDEQFF
TRBV11-3	NA	once	TRBJ2-7	TGTGCCAGCAGCTTAGGGGCAGGCCCCAGCAACGAGCAGTACTTC	CASSLGAGPSNEQYF
TRBV5-1	NA	NA	TRBJ2-1	TGCGCCAGTAAGGACAGCCGGACGAATGAGCAGTTCTTC	CASKDSRTNEQFF
TRBV5-4	NA	NA	TRBJ2-7	TGTGCCAGCAGCTTGGGGGGCCCCGGAGGAGCCGGGGGCGAGCAGTACTTC	CASSLGGPGGAGGEQYF
TRBV5-6	TRBD1	NA	TRBJ2-7	TGTGCCAGCAGCTTGTTACGGGACAGAAGCGACGAGCAGTACTTC	CASSLLRDRSDEQYF
TRBV9	TRBD2	NA	TRBJ2-7	TGTGCCAGCAGCGTAGCAGCGGGAGGCCCCTACGAGCAGTACTTC	CASSVAAGGPYEQYF
TRBV15	NA	NA	TRBJ1-4	TGTGCCACCAGCAGAGATCCAAATGAAAAACTGTTTTTT	CATSRDPNEKLFF
TRBV2	TRBD2	few	TRBJ2-7	TGTGCCAGCAGGGCGCGGGGGGCGAGCTCCTACGAGCAGTACTTC	CASRARGASSYEQYF
TRBV10-1	NA	NA	TRBJ1-1	TGCGCCAGCAGTGACAATCTGAACACTGAAGCTTTCTTT	CASSDNLNTEAFF
TRBV19	NA	few	TRBJ2-7	TGTGCCAGTAGTATTGTTCCAGGGAGGAACGAGCAGTACTTC	CASSIVPGRNEQYF
TRBV6-1	TRBD2	NA	TRBJ2-7	TGTGCCAGCAGTGGGTTAGCGGGGACCGGCTACGAGCAGTACTTC	CASSGLAGTGYEQYF
TRBV4-1	TRBD2	NA	TRBJ2-5	TGCGCCAGCAGCCCCCAGGGACTAGCGGGCAAAGAGACCCAGTACTTC	CASSPQGLAGKETQYF
TRBV5-4	TRBD2	few	TRBJ2-7	TGTGCCAGCAGCCTAAGCGGGAGCGGCTACGAGCAGTACTTC	CASSLSGSGYEQYF
TRBV19	NA	once	TRBJ1-1	TGTGCCAGTAGTATAGTGCGCGGTTTGGGTGCTGAAGCTTTCTTT	CASSIVRGLGAEAFF
TRBV9	TRBD2	NA	TRBJ2-1	TGTGCCAGCAGCTTCCAGACTAGCGGGGGGGGTGAGCAGTTCTTC	CASSFQTSGGGEQFF
TRBV6-5	TRBD1	NA	TRBJ2-1	TGTGCCAGCAGTTTACAGGGGCCCACACGCAATGAGCAGTTCTTC	CASSLQGPTRNEQFF
TRBV19	NA	NA	TRBJ2-2	TGTGCCAGTAGTAAACAGGTTGACGCGAACACCGGGGAGCTGTTTTTT	CASSKQVDANTGELFF
TRBV4-1	TRBD2	few	TRBJ2-7	TGCGCCAGCAGCCAAGATAGGACTAGAAACTACGAGCAGTACTTC	CASSQDRTRNYEQYF
TRBV14	NA	NA	TRBJ2-7	TGTGCCAGCAGCGAGGAGAAGGACAGGACTAAAACCTACGAGCAGTACTTC	CASSEEKDRTKTYEQYF
TRBV10-3	TRBD2	NA	TRBJ2-2	TGTGCCATCAGCCAACTAGCGGGGGGTAACACCGGGGAGCTGTTTTTT	CAISQLAGGNTGELFF
TRBV7-8	NA	few	TRBJ1-2	TGTGCCAGCAGCTTACCAGGGAACTATGGCTACACCTTC	CASSLPGNYGYTF
TRBV10-3	TRBD1	NA	TRBJ1-4	TGTGCCATCAGCTCCGGGACAGGGGGCAGAAATGAAAAACTGTTTTTT	CAISSGTGGRNEKLFF